Listed below are T cell receptor beta chains from one sample, sequenced in a study of cytomegalovirus exposure and HLA in healthy donors. Clones were read by immunoSEQ multiplex PCR, and TCRdb kept only the in-frame ones, dropping some. The table lists more than 60,000 clones, just under 80% of them singletons. Sequenced input: PBMCs. These receptors were collected from a woman aged 35 to 49 in good health and CMV-seropositive. Both conserved end residues are part of each CDR3. D genes are given only for firm matches. Clone size is given for some rows only: seen once, a few or many times, or a class if the clone is expanded.

TGTGCCTGGAGTCCGGACTCGGCGGGCTACACCTTC | CAWSPDSAGYTF | NA | TRBJ1-2 | TRBV30 | NA
TGTGCCAGCTCACATGGACAGGCCTCAGGTAGCTACACCTTC | CASSHGQASGSYTF | NA | TRBJ1-2 | TRBV18 | TRBD1
TGTGCCAGCAGCTTAGGCAGGGTGGTCGGGGGCTACACCTTC | CASSLGRVVGGYTF | few | TRBJ1-2 | TRBV11-2 | NA
TGTTCCAGCAGCTTGGTACAAGATACGCAGTATTTT | CSSSLVQDTQYF | few | TRBJ2-3 | TRBV7-9 | NA
TGTGCCACCAGCAGAGATATTGGACAGGGGGCTGATGAGCAGTTCTTC | CATSRDIGQGADEQFF | NA | TRBJ2-1 | TRBV15 | TRBD1
TGTGCCAGCAGCTTAGGTCCAGGGTCCTACGAGCAGTACTTC | CASSLGPGSYEQYF | once | TRBJ2-7 | TRBV11-2 | NA
TGCGCCAGCAGCACCCTCGGGCGGGCGAACACTGAAGCTTTCTTT | CASSTLGRANTEAFF | NA | TRBJ1-1 | TRBV5-1 | NA
TGTGCCAGCAGCCAAGATCCTAGCGGGGGATTTAACACCGGGGAGCTGTTTTTT | CASSQDPSGGFNTGELFF | NA | TRBJ2-2 | TRBV4-2 | TRBD2
TGTGCCAGCACTATGGGCCAAACCGGACAGCCCCAGCATTTT | CASTMGQTGQPQHF | NA | TRBJ1-5 | TRBV6-6 | NA
TGTGCCAGTAGTACCACTCCTTGGCCCCGAGGGCGGTCCTACGAGCAGTACTTC | CASSTTPWPRGRSYEQYF | once | TRBJ2-7 | TRBV19 | NA
TGTGCCAGCTCACGTCTGGCGGACTCCTACAATGAGCAGTTCTTC | CASSRLADSYNEQFF | NA | TRBJ2-1 | TRBV18 | NA
TGTGCCAGCTCACCTCCTCACGGGGATGGCTACACCTTC | CASSPPHGDGYTF | NA | TRBJ1-2 | TRBV18 | NA
TGTGCCAGCAGCCCGGGGGGGGCGCGGGAGACCCAGTACTTC | CASSPGGARETQYF | NA | TRBJ2-5 | TRBV7-2 | TRBD2
TGTGCCAGCAGTGGAGGGGGTGTAGGCAATCAGCCCCAGCATTTT | CASSGGGVGNQPQHF | NA | TRBJ1-5 | TRBV2 | NA
TGTGCCAGCAGCTTTGGGGAACAGGGGGAGGCTTTCTTT | CASSFGEQGEAFF | NA | TRBJ1-1 | TRBV7-2 | TRBD1
TGTGCCAGCAGCACCGTTCCGGGACAAAACTATGGCTACACCTTC | CASSTVPGQNYGYTF | NA | TRBJ1-2 | TRBV5-4 | NA
TGTGCCAGCAGCGAAGGGGTTGGGAATTACGAGCAGTACTTC | CASSEGVGNYEQYF | NA | TRBJ2-7 | TRBV9 | NA
TGTGCCAGCAGCGCCCGGCGACATTACCAAGAGACCCAGTACTTC | CASSARRHYQETQYF | NA | TRBJ2-5 | TRBV5-6 | NA
TGTGCCAGCAGCTCCCCGGGACAGGTCTCCTACGAGCAGTACTTC | CASSSPGQVSYEQYF | medium-sized | TRBJ2-7 | TRBV11-1 | TRBD1
TGTGCCAGCAGGGGCCCGGGGGTTGAGGGAGCTTTCTTT | CASRGPGVEGAFF | NA | TRBJ1-1 | TRBV5-4 | NA
TGTGCCAGCAGCGTCGGGACAGGGCCCGAAAAACTGTTTTTT | CASSVGTGPEKLFF | NA | TRBJ1-4 | TRBV5-6 | TRBD1
TGTGCCAGCAGCTTGAGACAGGTGCAAACCTACGAGCAGTACTTC | CASSLRQVQTYEQYF | NA | TRBJ2-7 | TRBV5-6 | NA
TGTGCCAGCAGCTTAGGGGTGGGCGAGATAGGAAACACCATATATTTT | CASSLGVGEIGNTIYF | NA | TRBJ1-3 | TRBV7-2 | NA
TGTGCCAGCAGCTTGTACAGGGGGGAAAAACTGTTTTTT | CASSLYRGEKLFF | NA | TRBJ1-4 | TRBV5-8 | TRBD1
TGTGCCAGCAGCAGGGGCGGTGGCAATCAGCCCCAGCATTTT | CASSRGGGNQPQHF | NA | TRBJ1-5 | TRBV28 | NA
TGTGCCTGGAGTGTACCTCAGGACGAGCAGTACTTC | CAWSVPQDEQYF | few | TRBJ2-7 | TRBV30 | NA
TGTGCCAGTACCCTCGCAGGGGCGAACTATGGCTACACCTTC | CASTLAGANYGYTF | NA | TRBJ1-2 | TRBV19 | NA